This entry describes one T cell receptor beta chain. Its antigen is currently unknown. These data originate in a study of OX40 agonist ivuxolimab in advanced cancers. Background on the study: Across the patients, intravenous ivuxolimab was delivered every 2 weeks at 0.01 to 10 mg/kg. The dose-escalation cohort was approximately 80% male, with a mean age of around 54 years, ranging about 23 to 79.

The CDR3 contains 16 residues. Trimming removed 3 bases at V and 7 bases at J, with 20 bases between. Germline values: CDR1 SGHRS, CDR2 YFSETQ. Study results and caveats: Among T cells, CD8+ cells averaged more expanded clones than CD4+ cells.

Sequenced by immunoSEQ multiplex PCR; TCRdb stores in-frame clones only, minus some. The sample shows tens of thousands of clones, about 91% of them seen only once. V gene TRBV5-1 combines with J gene TRBJ2-1; D perhaps matches TRBD1 (8 bases). The material was CD4+ or CD8+ T cells sorted from blood, obtained in a trial of the OX40 agonist ivuxolimab. The sequence was obtained from an adult with an advanced solid tumor such as melanoma, head and neck, liver or kidney cancer. DNA of the CDR3: TGCGCCAGCAGCTCCACCGGACAGGGAGGGTCAAATGAGCAGTTCTTC. Its translation: CASSSTGQGGSNEQFF.